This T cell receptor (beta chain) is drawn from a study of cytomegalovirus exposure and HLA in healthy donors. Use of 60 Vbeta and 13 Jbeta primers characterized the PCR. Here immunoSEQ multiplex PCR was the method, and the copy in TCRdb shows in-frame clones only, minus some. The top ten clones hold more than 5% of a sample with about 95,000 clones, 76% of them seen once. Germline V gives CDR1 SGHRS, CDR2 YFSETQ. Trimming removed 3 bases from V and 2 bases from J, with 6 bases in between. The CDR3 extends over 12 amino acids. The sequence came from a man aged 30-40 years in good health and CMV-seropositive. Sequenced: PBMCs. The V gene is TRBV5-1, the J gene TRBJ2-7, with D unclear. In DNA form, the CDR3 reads TGCGCCAGCAGCTCGTTAACCTACGAGCAGTACTTC. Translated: CASSSLTYEQYF. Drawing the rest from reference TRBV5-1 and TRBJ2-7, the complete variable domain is KAGVTQTPRYLIKTRGQQVTLSCSPISGHRSVSWYQQTPGQGLQFLFEYFSETQRNKGNFPGRFSGRQFSNSRSEMNVSTLELGDSALYLCASSSLTYEQYFGPGTRLTVT.